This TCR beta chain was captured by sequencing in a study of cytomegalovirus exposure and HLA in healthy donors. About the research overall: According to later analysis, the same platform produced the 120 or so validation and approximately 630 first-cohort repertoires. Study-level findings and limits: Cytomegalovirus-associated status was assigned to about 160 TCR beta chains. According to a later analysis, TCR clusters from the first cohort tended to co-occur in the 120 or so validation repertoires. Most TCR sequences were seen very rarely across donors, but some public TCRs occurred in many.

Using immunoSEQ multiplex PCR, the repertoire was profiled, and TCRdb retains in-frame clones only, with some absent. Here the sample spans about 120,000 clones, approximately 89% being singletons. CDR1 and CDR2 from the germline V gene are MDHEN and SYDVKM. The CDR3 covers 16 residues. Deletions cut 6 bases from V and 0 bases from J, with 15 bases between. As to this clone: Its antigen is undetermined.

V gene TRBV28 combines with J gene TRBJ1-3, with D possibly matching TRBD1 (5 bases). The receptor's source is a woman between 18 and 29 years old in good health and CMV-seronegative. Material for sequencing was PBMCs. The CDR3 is CASRTGTYGSGNTIYF. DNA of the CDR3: TGTGCCAGCAGAACCGGGACTTATGGCTCTGGAAACACCATATATTTT.